One and the same sample provided the 8 T cell receptor beta chains below, sequenced in a study of blood T cell repertoires in COVID-19. Here immunoSEQ multiplex PCR was the method, and the copy in TCRdb shows in-frame clones only, minus some. Among about 52,000 clones listed, around 86% were seen once. Sequencing input: peripheral blood. These receptors originate from a woman of 80 years or more with acute or convalescent COVID-19.

This CDR3 reads CASSPPGASSYNSPLHF. The CDR3 coding sequence is TGTGCCAGCTCACCACCGGGGGCGAGCTCCTATAATTCACCCCTCCACTTT. The genes are TRBV18 and TRBJ1-6; maybe TRBD1 (6 bases). V dropped 0 bases and J dropped 0 bases, with 9 bases sitting between them. The CDR3 length is 17 residues. Germline V gene sequence: CDR1 KGHSH, CDR2 LQKENI.

The CDR3 loop is CASSPQTRFNEQFF. CDR3 DNA: TGTGCCAGCAGCCCCCAGACTAGATTCAATGAGCAGTTCTTC. The V call is TRBV7-9, the J call TRBJ2-1; a weak D match, TRBD2 (6 bases). Germline V gene sequence: CDR1 SEHNR, CDR2 FQNEAQ (reference sequence). V was shortened by 5 bases and J by 6 bases, with 14 bases between the two germline ends. This CDR3 region has 14 residues.

This chain joins TRBV7-9 and TRBJ1-1; unclear D gene. Germline V gene lookup returns CDR1 SEHNR and CDR2 FQNEAQ (reference sequence). The CDR3 consists of 12 residues. V gave up 0 bases and J gave up 7 bases, with 6 bases separating them. CDR3 region: CASSLAQNEAFF. In nucleotides, the CDR3 is TGTGCCAGCAGCTTAGCCCAAAATGAAGCTTTCTTT.

The rearrangement joins TRBV2 to TRBJ1-2; D is undetermined. The CDR3 is 14 amino acids. V was trimmed by 4 bases and J by 0 bases, leaving 9 bases between them. Per the germline V gene, CDR1 is SNHLY and CDR2 is FYNNEI. Here the CDR3 reads CASSGYRANYGYTF. The DNA of the CDR3 is TGTGCCAGCAGTGGATACAGAGCTAACTATGGCTACACCTTC.

This chain links TRBV9 with TRBJ2-6; D is ambiguous. Germline CDR1 is SGDLS and CDR2 is YYNGEE. V was clipped by 3 bases and J by 0 bases, with 13 bases between them. The CDR3 consists of 17 residues. This CDR3 is CASSALPVTSGANVLTF. The CDR3 region has the DNA TGTGCCAGCAGCGCTCTGCCGGTTACCTCTGGGGCCAACGTCCTGACTTTC.

V is TRBV24-1 and J is TRBJ1-2, with 7 bases that match TRBD1. CDR3 length equals 14 residues. CDR1 is KGHDR, CDR2 SFDVKD, per germline. The junction had 4 bases not matched to a gene; V was cut back by 7 bases and J by 0 bases. DNA of the CDR3: TGTGCCACCAGCCCAGGGGGAACTAACTATGGCTACACCTTC. Its translation: CATSPGGTNYGYTF.

The count of this clone is one. The rearrangement uses TRBV29-1 and TRBJ2-2, with a tentative D call TRBD2 (6 bases). The germline V gene has CDR1 SQVTM and CDR2 ANQGSEA. The CDR3 is 15 residues long. Deletions cut 7 bases from V and 4 bases from J, with 19 bases between. The CDR3 protein is CSGRGGPRGTGELFF. CDR3 nucleotides: TGCAGCGGTCGTGGAGGCCCGCGGGGCACCGGGGAGCTGTTTTTT.

The chain carries TRBV24-1 and TRBJ2-5, with TRBD2 as a possible D gene (5 bases). The V gene's germline CDR1 is KGHDR and CDR2 SFDVKD. V lost 4 bases and J 2 bases, leaving 7 bases between the germline ends. The CDR3 consists of 13 residues. CDR3 nucleotides: TGTGCCACCAGTGACGGGAAGCAAGAGACCCAGTACTTC. Protein sequence: CATSDGKQETQYF.